A single sample is the source of the 19 T cell receptor beta chains below, sequenced in a study of T-cell reconstitution after alpha-beta-depleted transplantation in children. Construction of the TCRbeta library involved unique molecular identifiers. TCRdb ran MiXCR on the PCR reads and lists one entry per CDR3 protein. Among 350,000 to 500,000 distinct CDR3 sequences listed, around two fifths were seen once. Material: PBMCs, obtained before TCRalphabeta/CD19-depleted stem cell transplant. All receptors come from a girl aged 2 to 9 with aplastic anemia, due to receive a stem cell transplant.

The chain couples TRBV20-1 to TRBJ2-1; 7 bases align to TRBD2. The germline CDR1 and CDR2 sequences are DFQATT and SNEGSKA (reference sequence). The V segment lost 5 bases and the J segment 4 bases; nucleotides outside the gene matches: 11. The CDR3 runs to 15 residues. The CDR3: CSASPASGVYNEQFF. The CDR3 coding sequence is TGCAGTGCTTCCCCGGCTAGCGGAGTATACAATGAGCAGTTCTTC.

The J gene is TRBJ2-1, the V gene TRBV3-1, with D unresolved. The V gene's germline CDR1 is LGHDT and CDR2 YNNKEL (reference sequence). This CDR3 has 12 amino acids. Trimming left V 0 bases short and J 8 bases short, with 5 bases between. The CDR3 region has the DNA TGTGCCAGCAGCCAAGAACCTCATGAGCAGTTCTTC. This translates into CASSQEPHEQFF.

V is TRBV24-1 and J is TRBJ2-7, with 10 bases fitting TRBD2. V lost 10 bases to trimming and J lost 4 bases; unmatched junction nucleotides: 18. The CDR3 has 17 residues. Germline V CDR1 and CDR2: KGHDR, SFDVKD. This CDR3 is CATKSFPYTSGTYEQYF. The CDR3 DNA is TGTGCCACAAAATCTTTCCCCTATACTAGCGGGACTTACGAGCAGTACTTC.

This clonotype was counted a few times. The chain combines TRBV9 with TRBJ2-7, with D possibly TRBD1 on 5 matching bases. CDR1 and CDR2 from the germline V gene are SGDLS and YYNGEE. V lost 0 bases and J 7 bases, leaving 23 bases between the germline ends. The CDR3 spans 17 residues. Written as DNA, the CDR3 is TGTGCCAGCAGCGTAGAGGGTTGGGGCGGAGCGAGTGATGAGCAGTACTTC. It is translated as CASSVEGWGGASDEQYF.

J is TRBJ2-4 and V is TRBV4-2, with D possibly TRBD2 on 5 matching bases. Looked up from germline, CDR1 is LGHNA and CDR2 is YNFKEQ. The V gene lost 5 bases and the J gene lost 14 bases, with 19 bases spanning the gap. The CDR3 loop spans 13 amino acids. CDR3 sequence (DNA): TGTGCCAGCAGCGCGAAGAGGGAACACCGGAAGTACTTC. It codes for CASSAKREHRKYF.

This chain joins TRBV20-1 and TRBJ1-4, with 10 bases identical to TRBD1. Trimming at V came to 6 bases and at J to 8 bases, leaving 6 bases not matched to a gene. Per the germline V gene, CDR1 is DFQATT and CDR2 is SNEGSKA (reference sequence). The CDR3 consists of 13 residues. CDR3 bases: TGCAGTGCCCAGACAGGGGGCGAGGAAAAACTGTTTTTT. It codes for CSAQTGGEEKLFF.

This clonotype was counted between two and nine times. This chain joins TRBV27 and TRBJ1-2, with D tentatively TRBD1 (5 bases). CDR1 is MNHEY and CDR2 is SMNVEV in the germline V gene (reference sequence). The CDR3 length is 17 residues. Trimming stripped 1 base from V and 1 base from J, with 16 bases between. CDR3 DNA: TGTGCCAGCAGTTTATTGCAGACAGCAAATCTTAACTATGGCTACACCTTC. Its protein is CASSLLQTANLNYGYTF.

This clonotype was observed at least ten times. The V call is TRBV20-1, the J call TRBJ1-3, with 7 nucleotides matching TRBD1. With 1 base clipped from V and 3 bases from J, the junction kept 6 bases outside the gene matches. Germline CDR1 is DFQATT and CDR2 is SNEGSKA (reference sequence). This CDR3 has 15 amino acids. The CDR3 sequence: CSARGTRGFGNTIYF. The DNA of the CDR3 is TGCAGTGCTAGAGGGACCAGGGGGTTTGGAAACACCATATATTTT.

This clonotype was seen ten or more times. This sequence joins TRBV5-1 and TRBJ1-1; tentative D call: TRBD1 (5 bases). The V and J ends lost 0 bases and 11 bases respectively, with 17 bases between them. Germline values: CDR1 SGHRS, CDR2 YFSETQ. CDR3 length: 14 residues. CDR3 in DNA: TGCGCCAGCAGCTTGGCGACAGCTTCGTTAGTGGCTTTCTTT. Residues: CASSLATASLVAFF. Variable domain in full (rest from reference TRBV5-1 and TRBJ1-1): KAGVTQTPRYLIKTRGQQVTLSCSPISGHRSVSWYQQTPGQGLQFLFEYFSETQRNKGNFPGRFSGRQFSNSRSEMNVSTLELGDSALYLCASSLATASLVAFFGQGTRLTVV.

This clonotype was detected ten times or more. The chain carries TRBV5-1 and TRBJ2-7; TRBD1 aligns across 9 bases. The CDR3 extends over 14 amino acids. The ends lost 0 bases at V and 5 bases at J; junction bases unmatched: 3. Germline V gene data show CDR1 as SGHRS and CDR2 as YFSETQ. The CDR3 DNA sequence: TGCGCCAGCAGCTTGGGGGACAGGGTTGACGAGCAGTACTTC. This codes for CASSLGDRVDEQYF.

In this sample, this clonotype turned up a few times. As DNA, the CDR3 is TGTGCCATCAGTGAGTTCGGGACTAGCGGGGGCCCCTACGAGCAGTACTTC. This sequence encodes CAISEFGTSGGPYEQYF. The V gene is TRBV10-3, the J gene TRBJ2-7, with TRBD2 matching over 14 bases. V gave up 1 base and J gave up 2 bases; unmatched junction bases: 4. The CDR3 is 17 amino acids. CDR1 and CDR2 (germline): ENHRY, SYGVKD.

This chain connects TRBV5-1 to TRBJ1-6; TRBD1 is a possible D gene (5 bases). The ends were cut back, 3 bases at V and 6 bases at J, with 16 bases in the middle. The CDR3 totals 16 residues. The germline V gene encodes CDR1 SGHRS and CDR2 YFSETQ. CDR3 coding DNA: TGCGCCAGCAGCTCCCAGAGTGGGGGGAGTAATTCACCCCTCCACTTT. It encodes CASSSQSGGSNSPLHF.

This clonotype was counted only a few times. The chain is built from TRBV5-5 and TRBJ2-1, with TRBD2 as a possible D gene (5 bases). V lost 2 bases to trimming and J lost 2 bases, with 8 bases between them. CDR3 size: 14 residues. Germline assignment: CDR1 SGHKS and CDR2 YYEKEE (reference sequence). As DNA, the CDR3 is TGTGCCAGCAGCTTAGGACTTCCCTACAATGAGCAGTTCTTC. Protein sequence: CASSLGLPYNEQFF.

The V and J genes are TRBV5-5 and TRBJ1-1; unclear D gene. Germline V gene lookup returns CDR1 SGHKS and CDR2 YYEKEE (reference sequence). Trimming removed 6 bases from V and 1 base from J, with 10 bases in between. This CDR3 has 13 residues. The CDR3 loop reads CASTIRGNTEAFF. The CDR3 region has the DNA TGTGCCAGCACCATTAGAGGGAACACTGAAGCTTTCTTT.

This chain links TRBV14 with TRBJ2-1, with 9 bases matching TRBD2. The V segment lost 1 base and the J segment 6 bases; nucleotides outside the gene matches: 7. The germline CDR1 and CDR2 sequences are SGHDN and FVKESK. The CDR3 extends over 16 amino acids. The CDR3 DNA is TGTGCCAGCAGCCAAGTCGGGCTAGCGGGGACCAATGAGCAGTTCTTC. This encodes CASSQVGLAGTNEQFF.

Of note for this clonotype: A much larger clone differs from this one at a single base, so this may be a read error. The rearrangement joins TRBV29-1 to TRBJ2-5, with 8 nucleotides matching TRBD2. This CDR3 comprises 12 residues. Looked up from germline, CDR1 is SQVTM and CDR2 is ANQGSEA. The CDR3 nucleotides are TGCAGCGCTGATGCGGGGGGAGAGGCCCAGTACTTC. Residues: CSADAGGEAQYF.

This clonotype was observed at least ten times. This chain connects TRBV7-9 to TRBJ2-7; the D is unclear. There are 13 residues in the CDR3. Looked up from germline, CDR1 is SEHNR and CDR2 is FQNEAQ (reference sequence). Trimming shortened V by 4 bases and J by 3 bases, and 10 bases separated the two germline ends. Here the CDR3 reads CASSSLLGYEQYF. CDR3 nucleotide sequence: TGTGCCAGCAGCTCCCTGCTGGGCTACGAGCAGTACTTC.

The table lists this clonotype with a few counts. The rearrangement uses TRBV14 and TRBJ2-1; 14 bases fit TRBD2. The V gene end was trimmed by 4 bases and the J gene end by 1 base; junction bases not matched to a gene: 12. The CDR3 spans 20 residues. Germline V gene sequence: CDR1 SGHDN, CDR2 FVKESK. DNA for the CDR3: TGTGCCAGCAGCCCCCGACCGGGACTAGCGGGAGTAAGGTCCTACAATGAGCAGTTCTTC. It is translated as CASSPRPGLAGVRSYNEQFF.

This clonotype was observed a few times. The V and J genes are TRBV20-1 and TRBJ2-1, with a weak D call TRBD2 (5 bases). Per germline, CDR1 DFQATT and CDR2 SNEGSKA (reference sequence). Trimming cost V 3 bases and J 9 bases, with 12 bases left between them. The CDR3 covers 12 residues. The CDR3 loop reads CSASFTRGEQFF. CDR3 nucleotides: TGCAGTGCTAGTTTTACACGGGGTGAGCAGTTCTTC.